The 6 T cell receptor beta chains given below trace back to one sample, sequenced in a study of human T cells and chemical hapten exposure. TCRdb reanalysed the RACE reads using MiXCR and keeps one entry per CDR3 protein. The sample includes just under 350,000 distinct CDR3 sequences, under 8% of them seen just once. Time point of the sample: patch test 1, 2 weeks after DPC sensitization. As for treatment: therapeutic diphenylcyclopropenone sensitization with weekly scalp DPC. The sequences come from whole blood, collected in connection with sensitization to the hapten diphenylcyclopropenone (DPC). The receptors stem from a young woman with alopecia areata. Some clones in this sample may be carry-over from other donors' samples.

In its sample, this clonotype was seen many times. This chain connects TRBV6-5 to TRBJ2-7; TRBD1 is a possible D gene (6 bases). The V and J ends lost 6 bases and 5 bases respectively, with 17 bases between them. Germline V gene sequence: CDR1 MNHEY, CDR2 SVGAGI. This CDR3 comprises 14 residues. CDR3 in amino acids: CASSYDRSTHEQYF. CDR3 nucleotides: TGTGCCAGCAGCTATGACAGGTCCACCCACGAGCAGTACTTC.

This clonotype was picked up a small number of times. V gene TRBV6-6 combines with J gene TRBJ1-4; 7 bases agree with TRBD1. Germline V gives CDR1 MNHNY, CDR2 SVGAGI (reference sequence). Germline trimming cut 5 bases from V and 8 bases from J; bases unmatched to any gene: 2. The CDR3 sequence is 12 residues long. The CDR3 bases are TGTGCCAGCAGTCGACAGGGAGAAAAACTGTTTTTT. It codes for CASSRQGEKLFF.

This clonotype was observed many times. CDR3 residues: CASSLPQNTEAFF. The CDR3 region has the DNA TGTGCCAGCAGCTTGCCCCAGAACACTGAAGCTTTCTTT. This chain links TRBV7-8 with TRBJ1-1; D uncertain. The germline V gene encodes CDR1 SGHVS and CDR2 FQNEAQ. This CDR3 has 13 residues. Trimming took 3 bases from V and 1 from J, leaving 6 bases between them.

This clonotype has a count of ten or more. The chain uses TRBV5-1 and TRBJ2-7; D is unclear. Germline V gives CDR1 SGHRS, CDR2 YFSETQ. Trimming stripped 5 bases from V and 0 bases from J, with 9 bases between. The CDR3 extends over 13 amino acids. The CDR3 spells CASRTEYSYEQYF. DNA of the CDR3: TGCGCCAGCAGGACGGAGTACTCCTACGAGCAGTACTTC.

The V and J genes are TRBV28 and TRBJ2-6; 8 bases agree with TRBD1. Trimming took 2 bases from V and 0 from J; bases not matched to a gene: 9. CDR3 size: 19 residues. Germline V CDR1 and CDR2: MDHEN, SYDVKM. The CDR3 bases are TGTGCCAGCAGTTTAATGAAGGGACAGGACATCTCTGGGGCCAACGTCCTGACTTTC. It codes for CASSLMKGQDISGANVLTF.

The chain joins TRBV6-5 to TRBJ1-1, with 7 bases that match TRBD1. CDR1 and CDR2 from the germline V gene are MNHEY and SVGAGI. This CDR3 spans 15 amino acids. With V trimmed by 4 bases and J by 0 bases, 5 bases remained unmatched. CDR3 sequence reads: CASSFQGEMNTEAFF. CDR3 in DNA: TGTGCCAGCAGTTTCCAGGGGGAGATGAACACTGAAGCTTTCTTT.